The clone carrying this TCR beta chain was picked up many times. The antigen remains undetermined. The sample is drawn from a study of beta chain features in type 1 diabetes. Study-wide points: More deletions and fewer insertions at VDJ junctions were found in patients with type 1 diabetes.

Sequencing targeted expressed TCRB transcripts, as all isolated RNA had been reverse transcribed. The repertoire was sequenced with immunoSEQ multiplex PCR; TCRdb's copy has only in-frame clones and lacks some. The data show hundreds of thousands of clones, roughly 8% seen once. This CDR3 spans 15 amino acids. Germline lookup yields CDR1 MNHEY and CDR2 SMNVEV (reference sequence). The V and J ends lost 5 bases and 9 bases respectively, with 20 bases between them. Sequences were obtained from central memory CD4+ T cells from blood. This clonotype was obtained from a woman under 30 in good health. The chain is built from TRBV27 and TRBJ2-1, with D perhaps TRBD2 (7 bases). CDR3 in amino acids: CASSAPLRGGGEQFF. In nucleotides, the CDR3 is TGTGCCAGCAGTGCCCCACTAAGGGGGGGTGGTGAGCAGTTCTTC.